The 23 T cell receptor beta chains listed next were all sequenced from one sample in a study of naive and memory T cell subsets. Both TRBC1 and TRBC2 were covered by a beta constant-region primer of two equimolar oligonucleotides. TCRdb used MiXCR to reprocess the UMI-ligation and nested PCR reads, holding one entry per CDR3 protein. The repertoire has about 90,000 distinct CDR3 sequences, 7% to 8% of them found once; the top ten carry roughly 1.5%. The sample consisted of central memory CD4+ T cells from blood. Receptor source: a human donor in good health.

This clonotype has at least ten counts. The V gene is TRBV4-3, the J gene TRBJ2-1; tentative D call: TRBD2 (6 bases). The germline CDR1 and CDR2 sequences are LGHNA and YSLEER. The ends were cut back, 4 bases at V and 2 bases at J, with 21 bases in the middle. There are 18 residues in the CDR3. CDR3 DNA sequence: TGCGCCAGCAGCCTAAGAGTGGAGGGTTCGGGGACCTACAATGAGCAGTTCTTC. Protein product: CASSLRVEGSGTYNEQFF.

The V and J genes are TRBV7-2 and TRBJ2-2; D not certain. The V gene lost 6 bases and the J gene lost 2 bases, with 7 bases spanning the gap. This CDR3 spans 13 amino acids. Germline V gives CDR1 SGHTA, CDR2 FQGNSA. CDR3 region: CASSSTNTGELFF. The CDR3 DNA follows: TGTGCCAGCAGTTCTACTAACACCGGGGAGCTGTTTTTT.

In this sample, this clonotype turned up a few times. The rearrangement uses TRBV20-1 and TRBJ2-3, with D possibly matching TRBD1 (5 bases). Per germline, CDR1 DFQATT and CDR2 SNEGSKA (reference sequence). Trimming left V 0 bases short and J 3 bases short, with 10 bases between. The CDR3 covers 14 residues. This chain's CDR3 is CSARDRKGTDTQYF. The DNA for the CDR3 is TGCAGTGCTAGAGACAGGAAGGGGACAGATACGCAGTATTTT.

This clonotype came up many times. The V call is TRBV3-1, the J call TRBJ1-1; D call uncertain. The CDR3 totals 13 residues. The V and J ends lost 4 bases and 0 bases respectively, with 6 bases between them. Germline-derived CDR1 and CDR2 are LGHDT and YNNKEL (reference sequence). The CDR3 DNA sequence: TGTGCCAGCAGCCGTACCATGAACACTGAAGCTTTCTTT. It translates to CASSRTMNTEAFF.

This clonotype was observed many times. V usage is TRBV29-1 and J usage is TRBJ2-5; D may be TRBD2 (6 bases). Trimming left V 7 bases short and J 4 bases short, with 16 bases between. The CDR3 contains 13 residues. CDR1 is SQVTM, CDR2 ANQGSEA, per germline. The CDR3 protein is CSATGAGIETQYF. The CDR3 DNA sequence: TGCAGCGCCACCGGGGCGGGGATAGAGACCCAGTACTTC.

This clonotype has at least ten counts. The gene calls are TRBV7-8 and TRBJ2-3; D may be TRBD2 (5 bases). The germline V and J ends were trimmed by 0 bases and 6 bases, with 16 bases remaining between them. CDR1 SGHVS and CDR2 FQNEAQ come from the germline V gene. CDR3 length equals 16 residues. DNA of the CDR3: TGTGCCAGCAGCTTAGCGTGGCTAGCCGGGATGGATACGCAGTATTTT. The encoded protein is CASSLAWLAGMDTQYF.

The genes are TRBV30 and TRBJ2-1; the match to TRBD2 covers 7 bases. The germline gives CDR1 GTSNPN, CDR2 SVGIG (reference sequence). The CDR3 is 14 residues long. With V trimmed by 3 bases and J by 8 bases, 10 bases remained unmatched. The CDR3 region has the DNA TGTGCCTGGAGCTATAATGGGGGGGTGGATGAGCAGTTCTTC. It codes for CAWSYNGGVDEQFF.

This clonotype was counted only a few times. Here the CDR3 reads CASQNVGETDTQYF. In DNA, the CDR3 is TGTGCCAGCCAGAACGTCGGGGAGACAGATACGCAGTATTTT. The chain combines TRBV18 with TRBJ2-3; maybe TRBD2 (5 bases). Germline values: CDR1 KGHSH, CDR2 LQKENI. The CDR3 has 14 amino acids. V lost 8 bases, J lost 3 bases, and 15 bases lay in between.

This clonotype was seen ten or more times. V is TRBV5-6 and J is TRBJ2-5; D remains ambiguous. The CDR3 has 14 residues. With 1 base removed from V and 6 bases from J, the gap between germline ends came to 13 bases. Germline V gene lookup returns CDR1 SGHDT and CDR2 YYEEEE. The CDR3 nucleotides read TGTGCCAGCAGCTTGTCTTGGTCCACAAAGACCCAGTACTTC. Encoded protein: CASSLSWSTKTQYF.

The sample holds a few counts of this clonotype. J is TRBJ2-3 and V is TRBV20-1; D might be TRBD2 (6 bases). Trimming left V 7 bases short and J 5 bases short, with 19 bases between. This CDR3 contains 14 residues. CDR1 and CDR2 (germline): DFQATT, SNEGSKA (reference sequence). DNA of the CDR3: TGCAGTGGTCTTGGGGGAGGAGTTGTAGATACGCAGTATTTT. It codes for CSGLGGGVVDTQYF.

The gene calls are TRBV2 and TRBJ1-2, with D possibly TRBD1 on 5 matching bases. This CDR3 comprises 13 residues. V was pared by 2 bases and J by 6 bases, with 10 bases between. Germline loops: CDR1 SNHLY, CDR2 FYNNEI. CDR3 DNA sequence: TGTGCCAGCAGTGAACGAGGGGTCCATGGCTACACCTTC. This encodes CASSERGVHGYTF.

This clonotype was detected ten times or more. This chain uses TRBV18 with TRBJ1-2; D might be TRBD1 (5 bases). Germline-derived CDR1 and CDR2 are KGHSH and LQKENI. The CDR3 has 15 amino acids. Trimming removed 3 bases at V and 6 bases at J, with 17 bases between. The CDR3 loop is CASSPTAGLENGYTF. Written as DNA, the CDR3 is TGTGCCAGCTCACCCACCGCGGGACTTGAAAATGGCTACACCTTC.

This clonotype was counted many times. A much larger clone differs by one base, so this may be a read error. This CDR3 is CASSEQGRTEAFF. CDR3 DNA: TGTGCCAGCAGCGAACAGGGGAGGACTGAAGCTTTCTTT. This sequence joins TRBV27 and TRBJ1-1; TRBD1 matches 7 bases. The CDR3 sequence is 13 residues long. Germline loops: CDR1 MNHEY, CDR2 SMNVEV (reference sequence). The V gene end was trimmed by 6 bases and the J gene end by 5 bases; junction bases not matched to a gene: 6.

This clonotype was picked up many times. The chain carries TRBV6-2 or TRBV6-3 and TRBJ1-1, with 8 bases that match TRBD1. CDR1 is MNHEY and CDR2 is SVGEGT in the germline V gene. V lost 8 bases, J lost 4 bases, and 12 bases stayed unmatched. CDR3 length equals 15 residues. The CDR3 DNA is TGTGCCAGCTCCAGGATGACAGGGGTGGGCACTGAAGCTTTCTTT. The encoded protein is CASSRMTGVGTEAFF.

This clonotype came up many times. The rearrangement uses TRBV6-2 or TRBV6-3 and TRBJ1-4; 7 positions agree with TRBD1. The CDR3 contains 14 residues. CDR1 is MNHEY, CDR2 SVGEGT, per germline. V dropped 2 bases and J dropped 7; count of bases not matched to a gene: 4. CDR3 protein: CASSYGAGGEKLFF. DNA for the CDR3: TGTGCCAGCAGTTACGGGGCAGGGGGTGAAAAACTGTTTTTT.

This clonotype came up many times. The J gene is TRBJ1-1, the V gene TRBV5-6, with D tentatively TRBD1 (6 bases). CDR3 size: 19 residues. V dropped 0 bases and J dropped 3 bases, with 24 bases sitting between them. Germline CDR1 is SGHDT and CDR2 is YYEEEE. The CDR3 is CASSLVALASRGLDTEAFF. CDR3 DNA sequence: TGTGCCAGCAGCTTGGTTGCGTTGGCTTCCAGGGGCCTTGACACTGAAGCTTTCTTT.

This clonotype occurred many times. The chain has TRBV18 and TRBJ1-1; possibly TRBD1 for D (5 bases). Germline CDR1 reads KGHSH; CDR2 reads LQKENI. The CDR3 has 14 residues. With 2 bases removed from V and 7 bases from J, the gap between germline ends came to 14 bases. The CDR3 bases are TGTGCCAGCTCACCAGGGGACGGTGCCGGTGAAGCTTTCTTT. Its translation: CASSPGDGAGEAFF. Full variable domain (missing parts from reference TRBV18 and TRBJ1-1): NAGVMQNPRHLVRRRGQEARLRCSPMKGHSHVYWYRQLPEEGLKFMVYLQKENIIDESGMPKERFSAEFPKEGPSILRIQQVVRGDSAAYFCASSPGDGAGEAFFGQGTRLTVV.

The gene calls are TRBV24-1 and TRBJ2-1; 7 positions match TRBD2. This CDR3 region has 15 residues. Looked up from germline, CDR1 is KGHDR and CDR2 is SFDVKD. Unmatched junction bases numbered 6, after V lost 4 bases and J lost 4 bases. CDR3 in DNA: TGTGCCACCAGTGACCCTCTAGCGGTTTACAATGAGCAGTTCTTC. It yields the protein CATSDPLAVYNEQFF.

This clonotype was recorded at least ten times. This chain uses TRBV2 with TRBJ1-5, with unresolved D. Between the trimmed V and J ends, which lost 4 bases and 0 bases, there was a span of 13 bases. The CDR3 has 16 amino acids. CDR1 and CDR2 from the germline V gene are SNHLY and FYNNEI. For the CDR3, the DNA is TGTGCCAGCAGTGGTACCGGGGTCAATAGCAATCAGCCCCAGCATTTT. Residues: CASSGTGVNSNQPQHF.

This chain links TRBV30 with TRBJ2-5, with D possibly matching TRBD1 (6 bases). This CDR3 contains 15 residues. Germline V lookup: CDR1 GTSNPN, CDR2 SVGIG (reference sequence). Trimming pared 2 bases from V and 6 bases from J, leaving 19 bases between. In DNA, the CDR3 is TGTGCCTGGAGTCCAAACAGGGTTTCTGTAAAGACCCAGTACTTC. Translation gives CAWSPNRVSVKTQYF.

This clonotype was seen a handful of times. The chain combines TRBV6-2 or TRBV6-3 with TRBJ2-1; D remains unclear. The CDR3 totals 11 residues. V gave up 10 bases and J gave up 5 bases, with 9 bases separating them. Germline CDR1 and CDR2: MNHEY and SVGEGT. As DNA, the CDR3 is TGTGCCACCGCGGTCCACAATGAGCAGTTCTTC. Protein: CATAVHNEQFF.

This clonotype was seen only a few times. The rearrangement joins TRBV7-2 to TRBJ2-3; TRBD1 matches 7 bases. This CDR3 comprises 16 residues. Germline V gene sequence: CDR1 SGHTA, CDR2 FQGNSA. J gave up 2 bases and V 4 bases, and 9 bases lay outside the gene matches. This chain's CDR3 is CASSSQGVRYTDTQYF. The CDR3 bases are TGTGCCAGCAGCTCGCAGGGGGTGCGATACACAGATACGCAGTATTTT. The whole variable domain, filled in from reference TRBV7-2 and TRBJ2-3, reads GAGVSQSPSNKVTEKGKDVELRCDPISGHTALYWYRQSLGQGLEFLIYFQGNSAPDKSGLPSDRFSAERTGGSVSTLTIQRTQQEDSAVYLCASSSQGVRYTDTQYFGPGTRLTVL.

In this sample, this clonotype turned up many times. The chain carries TRBV25-1 and TRBJ2-3, with 7 bases matching TRBD2. Germline V gene data show CDR1 as MGHDK and CDR2 as SYGVNS. CDR3 size: 16 residues. The J segment lost 0 bases and the V segment lost 1 base, leaving 4 bases of the junction unmatched. The CDR3 loop reads CASSESSGYSTDTQYF. The CDR3, as DNA: TGTGCCAGCAGTGAATCTAGCGGCTATAGCACAGATACGCAGTATTTT.